This is a list of T cell receptor beta chains from one sample in a study of control samples from healthy donors and cancer patients. The assay was immunoSEQ multiplex PCR, and TCRdb's table has in-frame clones only and misses some. The sample records 100,000 to 150,000 clones, around nine tenths being singletons. Sequencing input: blood. The source of these receptors is a man aged 40-55 years in good health. CDR3s include the opening cysteine and the closing phenylalanine or tryptophan. A D gene is named only where the DNA matches it firmly. The size entry is marked missing in some rows and otherwise reads once, few, many or a size class.

>TRBV10-1|TRBJ2-3|-|TRBD1|15
TGCGCCAGCAGCCCAGGGGGCCAAAGCACAGATACGCAGTATTTT
CASSPGGQSTDTQYF
>TRBV2|TRBJ2-3|-|TRBD2|15
TGTGCCAGCAGTGAGGACGGGGGGGAAGCAGATACGCAGTATTTT
CASSEDGGEADTQYF
>TRBV6-1|TRBJ1-5|-|-|17
TGTGCCAGCAGTGAACGCTCAGGGGCCATATCCAATCAGCCCCAGCATTTT
CASSERSGAISNQPQHF
>TRBV29-1|TRBJ1-5|-|-|12
TGCAGCGCTTCGTCTAGGGATCAGCCCCAGCATTTT
CSASSRDQPQHF
>TRBV9|TRBJ2-2|-|-|13
TGTGCCAGCAGCGCACCCGGGGACGGGGAGCTGTTTTTT
CASSAPGDGELFF
>TRBV2|TRBJ2-3|-|TRBD2|15
TGTGCCAGCAGATTCGGGGGGGGAATCACAGATACGCAGTATTTT
CASRFGGGITDTQYF
>TRBV27|TRBJ2-2|-|TRBD2|15
TGTGCCAGCAGTTTTTCAGCTAGCGGGGACGGGGAGCTGTTTTTT
CASSFSASGDGELFF
>TRBV24-1|TRBJ2-1|-|-|14
TGTGCCACCAGTGATGCTAGTCAGACCAATGAGCAGTTCTTC
CATSDASQTNEQFF
>TRBV7-2|TRBJ1-2|-|-|13
TGTGCCAGCAGCTTAAGCCGAGTAGGGGGCTACACCTTC
CASSLSRVGGYTF
>TRBV11-2|TRBJ1-5|once|-|15
TGTGCCAGCAGCTTGGACGGACAGAGTAATCAGCCCCAGCATTTT
CASSLDGQSNQPQHF
>TRBV29-1|TRBJ1-3|-|-|14
TGCAGCGCCATCTCCGGGGGAACTGGAAACACCATATATTTT
CSAISGGTGNTIYF
>TRBV6-5|TRBJ1-6|-|-|15
TGTGCCAGCAGTTACCCACCCTCCTATAATTCACCCCTCCACTTT
CASSYPPSYNSPLHF
>TRBV3-1/TRBV3-2|TRBJ1-1|once|-|16
TGTGCCAGCAGCCCCTCCCAACTCGACGGGAGCACTGAAGCTTTCTTT
CASSPSQLDGSTEAFF
>TRBV6-5|TRBJ1-1|-|-|13
TGTGCCAGCAGTTACTCGCGGGGAACTGAAGCTTTCTTT
CASSYSRGTEAFF
>TRBV19|TRBJ1-6|-|TRBD1|15
TGTGCCAGTAGTACGGGACAGGGGGAGAGTTCACCCCTCCACTTT
CASSTGQGESSPLHF
>TRBV7-9|TRBJ2-7|-|-|17
TGTGCCAGCAGCACCACCACAGGGAGGTCATCCCCCTACGAGCAGTACTTC
CASSTTTGRSSPYEQYF
>TRBV19|TRBJ1-2|-|-|13
TGTGCCAGTAGTATGGGCGGCAGATATGGCTACACCTTC
CASSMGGRYGYTF
>TRBV18|TRBJ2-1|-|-|17
TGTGCCAGCTCACCCCTTAGGCCCGGGACAACCGCGAATGAGCAGTTCTTC
CASSPLRPGTTANEQFF
>TRBV3-1/TRBV3-2|TRBJ1-1|-|-|16
TGTGCCAGCAGCCAAGTACCGGGGGGGGCAAACACTGAAGCTTTCTTT
CASSQVPGGANTEAFF
>TRBV6-1|TRBJ1-6|few|-|16
TGTGCCAGCAGTGGGGTAGAGGGGCCGTTTAATTCACCCCTCCACTTT
CASSGVEGPFNSPLHF
>TRBV10-1|TRBJ2-5|once|-|14
TGCGCCAGCAGTGAGTCTCGGGGCCAAGAGACCCAGTACTTC
CASSESRGQETQYF
>TRBV2|TRBJ1-6|few|TRBD1|15
TGTGCCAGCAGTGAGACAGGGGGCGTTAATTCACCCCTCCACTTT
CASSETGGVNSPLHF
>TRBV21-1|TRBJ1-3|-|-|19
TGTGCCAGCAGTCCTCCCGGGACAGTCCCCTCCCGCTCTGGAAACACCATATATTTT
CASSPPGTVPSRSGNTIYF
>TRBV19|TRBJ2-6|-|-|15
TGTGCCAGTAGTGTGCCCCCAGCTGGGGCCAACGTCCTGACTTTC
CASSVPPAGANVLTF
>TRBV6-5|TRBJ1-5|-|-|14
TGTGCCAGCACCTTGGACTTACCTTCCCAGCCCCAGCATTTT
CASTLDLPSQPQHF
>TRBV2|TRBJ1-4|once|-|19
TGTGCCAGCAGTGAATTACAAGGGAGAGCTCTTGCGCCTAATGAAAAACTGTTTTTT
CASSELQGRALAPNEKLFF
>TRBV5-4|TRBJ2-2|-|TRBD1|17
TGTGCCAGCAGCACGGTGAGGGGGCGAAGTTGGACCGGGGAGCTGTTTTTT
CASSTVRGRSWTGELFF
>TRBV2|TRBJ1-5|-|TRBD1|16
TGTGCCAGCACACCCGGGACAGGAGTAGGGCGCCAGCCCCAGCATTTT
CASTPGTGVGRQPQHF
>TRBV29-1|TRBJ1-1|few|-|13
TGCAGCGTTGAAGAAGGGGTTGGCACTGAAGCTTTCTTT
CSVEEGVGTEAFF
>TRBV5-5|TRBJ2-7|-|-|15
TGTGCCAGCAGCTTTCGGGCAGGGGGGATATACGAGCAGTACTTC
CASSFRAGGIYEQYF
>TRBV30|TRBJ1-5|-|-|11
TGTGCCTGGAGTGCAAATCAGCCCCAGCATTTT
CAWSANQPQHF
>TRBV9|TRBJ2-2|-|-|16
TGTGCCAGCAGCGCCCATGGGGACCACAACACCGGGGAGCTGTTTTTT
CASSAHGDHNTGELFF
>TRBV19|TRBJ1-5|-|TRBD1|17
TGTGCCAGTAGTATACTCGGAGGGGGACAGGAAGCTCAGCCCCAGCATTTT
CASSILGGGQEAQPQHF
>TRBV10-3|TRBJ1-6|-|-|13
TGTGCCATCAAGGGACGGAATAATTCACCCCTCCACTTT
CAIKGRNNSPLHF
>TRBV6-4|TRBJ2-5|once|TRBD1|13
TGTGCCAGCAGACGCAGGGGGTTGGAGACCCAGTACTTC
CASRRRGLETQYF
>TRBV11-2|TRBJ2-7|-|-|14
TGTGCCAGCAGCTTAGAAACAGGCTCCTACGAGCAGTACTTC
CASSLETGSYEQYF
>TRBV27|TRBJ2-1|-|TRBD1|15
TGTGCCAGCAGTTCCGGACAGGGGGCTTGGAATGAGCAGTTCTTC
CASSSGQGAWNEQFF
>TRBV18|TRBJ1-2|-|-|12
TGTGCCAGCTCGCCGACAGACTATGGCTACACCTTC
CASSPTDYGYTF
>TRBV2|TRBJ2-7|few|TRBD1|15
TGTGCCAGCAGGGACGGGACAGGGAAATGGGGCGAGCAGTACTTC
CASRDGTGKWGEQYF
>TRBV7-9|TRBJ2-3|few|-|13
TGTGCCAGCAGCAAAAATTCCGGTGATACGCAGTATTTT
CASSKNSGDTQYF
>TRBV4-2|TRBJ1-3|-|TRBD1|15
TGTGCCAGCAAAGGGGAGGGGGCGCCTGGAAACACCATATATTTT
CASKGEGAPGNTIYF
>TRBV4-1|TRBJ2-3|-|-|17
TGCGCCAGCAGCCAAGATTGGGATCTTATACTCACAGATACGCAGTATTTT
CASSQDWDLILTDTQYF
>TRBV12-5|TRBJ2-5|-|-|15
TGTGCTAGTGGTTTGGGATCCGGGCATCAAGAGACCCAGTACTTC
CASGLGSGHQETQYF
>TRBV25-1|TRBJ2-7|-|TRBD1|15
TGTGCCAGCACTCAAGGAGGCAGGGGGCCTACCGAGCAGTACTTC
CASTQGGRGPTEQYF
>TRBV9|TRBJ1-4|-|TRBD1|15
TGTGCCAGCAGCGTAGCAGGGGGATTGGGTGAAAAACTGTTTTTT
CASSVAGGLGEKLFF
>TRBV9|TRBJ1-1|-|-|14
TGTGCCAGCAGCGCGAAGGGGCGCGACACTGAAGCTTTCTTT
CASSAKGRDTEAFF
>TRBV28|TRBJ1-5|-|-|14
TGTGCCAGCAGCGGAGGGGGGGCGAATCAGCCCCAGCATTTT
CASSGGGANQPQHF